These 9 T cell receptor beta chains came from one sample sequenced in a study of cytomegalovirus exposure and HLA in healthy donors. PCR involved 60 Vbeta and 13 Jbeta primers. The table came from immunoSEQ multiplex PCR; TCRdb's copy has only in-frame clones and leaves some out. The table includes around 120,000 clones, about 79% detected once. Sequenced sample: PBMCs. The receptors originated from a man aged 25-45 years in good health and CMV-seropositive.

CDR3 sequence: CASLSGTRVETQYF. The CDR3 bases are TGTGCCAGCCTATCCGGAACCAGGGTTGAGACCCAGTACTTC. V and J are TRBV28 and TRBJ2-5; the D gene is possibly TRBD1 (5 bases). CDR1 and CDR2 from the germline V gene are MDHEN and SYDVKM. The V end was cut by 8 bases, the J end by 5 bases, with 18 bases between. The CDR3 is 14 amino acids.

The V and J genes are TRBV28 and TRBJ2-1; a possible D gene is TRBD2 (5 bases). V dropped 5 bases and J dropped 0 bases, with 17 bases sitting between them. This CDR3 has 17 amino acids. CDR1 MDHEN and CDR2 SYDVKM come from the germline V gene. The CDR3 DNA reads TGTGCCAGCAGTCCTGGCGGGTCGGTAAGCTCCTACAATGAGCAGTTCTTC. Its protein product is CASSPGGSVSSYNEQFF.

This clone was observed a few times. CDR3 loop: CASSLASGQAGELFF. DNA for the CDR3: TGTGCCAGCAGCTTAGCGTCAGGGCAAGCCGGGGAGCTGTTTTTT. The chain uses TRBV7-2 and TRBJ2-2; D may be TRBD1 (5 bases). The germline V and J ends were trimmed by 0 bases and 6 bases, with 11 bases remaining between them. This CDR3 spans 15 amino acids. The germline CDR1 and CDR2 sequences are SGHTA and FQGNSA.

The chain couples TRBV7-8 to TRBJ2-5; D is undetermined. Between the trimmed V and J ends, which lost 1 base and 4 bases, there was a span of 7 bases. Looked up from germline, CDR1 is SGHVS and CDR2 is FQNEAQ. CDR3 length: 13 residues. Written as DNA, the CDR3 is TGTGCCAGCAGCTTAGGGCTCTCAGAGACCCAGTACTTC. Encoded protein: CASSLGLSETQYF. The whole variable domain, remainder taken from reference TRBV7-8 and TRBJ2-5, is GAGVSQSPRYKVAKRGQDVALRCDPISGHVSLFWYQQALGQGPEFLTYFQNEAQLDKSGLPSDRFFAERPEGSVSTLKIQRTQQEDSAVYLCASSLGLSETQYFGPGTRLLVL.

V and J are TRBV7-9 and TRBJ2-2, with 7 positions matching TRBD1. This CDR3 is 15 amino acids long. V shed 3 bases and J 3 bases; nucleotides not matched to a gene: 4. The germline gives CDR1 SEHNR, CDR2 FQNEAQ (reference sequence). CDR3 protein: CASSLLGGDTGELFF. As DNA, the CDR3 is TGTGCCAGCAGCTTGTTAGGGGGCGACACCGGGGAGCTGTTTTTT.

The chain recombines TRBV27 with TRBJ2-2; 7 bases match TRBD2. V was clipped by 10 bases and J by 5 bases; unmatched bases: 10. The CDR3 contains 14 residues. In germline, CDR1 is MNHEY, CDR2 SMNVEV (reference sequence). CDR3 residues: CATSRLADTGELFF. In DNA form, the CDR3 reads TGTGCCACCTCTAGGCTAGCGGATACCGGGGAGCTGTTTTTT.

CDR3 amino acids: CASSRDRNQPQHF. The CDR3 DNA reads as TGTGCCAGCAGTCGGGACAGAAATCAGCCCCAGCATTTT. V gene TRBV28 combines with J gene TRBJ1-5, with 7 bases matching TRBD1. Germline V gene sequence: CDR1 MDHEN, CDR2 SYDVKM. The CDR3 covers 13 residues. V trimming: 5 bases; J trimming: 4 bases; junction bases outside the gene matches: 2.

The chain employs TRBV5-4 and TRBJ1-2; tentative D call: TRBD1 (5 bases). The CDR3 has 13 residues. Looked up from germline, CDR1 is SGHNT and CDR2 is YYREEE (reference sequence). V dropped 10 bases and J dropped 6 bases, with 19 bases sitting between them. CDR3 in amino acids: CAAGPPGMDGYTF. As DNA, the CDR3 is TGTGCCGCCGGGCCCCCAGGGATGGATGGCTACACCTTC.

The genes are TRBV7-3 and TRBJ2-5, with TRBD2 identical over 9 bases. Trimming took 3 bases from V and 2 from J; bases not matched to a gene: 7. The length of the CDR3 is 16 residues. Germline assignment: CDR1 SGHTA and CDR2 FQGTGA. The DNA of the CDR3 is TGTGCCAGCAGCTTCCGGCGGGGGGGAGGGCAAGAGACCCAGTACTTC. Encoded protein: CASSFRRGGGQETQYF.